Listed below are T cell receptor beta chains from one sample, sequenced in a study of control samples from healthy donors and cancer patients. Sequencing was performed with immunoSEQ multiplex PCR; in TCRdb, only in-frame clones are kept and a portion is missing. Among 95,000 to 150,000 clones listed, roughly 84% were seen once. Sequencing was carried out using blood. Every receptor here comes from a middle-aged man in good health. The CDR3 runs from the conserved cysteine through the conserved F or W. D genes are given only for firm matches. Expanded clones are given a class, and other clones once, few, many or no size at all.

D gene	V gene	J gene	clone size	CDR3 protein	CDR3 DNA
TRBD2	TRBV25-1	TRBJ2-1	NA	CASRTRGQVGEYNEQFF	TGTGCCAGCCGGACTAGGGGCCAAGTGGGGGAATACAATGAGCAGTTCTTC
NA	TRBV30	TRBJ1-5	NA	CAWRGPGEVQPQHF	TGTGCCTGGAGGGGCCCAGGCGAAGTCCAGCCCCAGCATTTT
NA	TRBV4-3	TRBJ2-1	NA	CASSQVDRDNEQFF	TGCGCCAGCAGCCAAGTAGACCGGGACAATGAGCAGTTCTTC
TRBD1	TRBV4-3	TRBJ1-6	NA	CASSQERGLNSPLHF	TGCGCCAGCAGCCAAGAAAGGGGGCTTAATTCACCCCTCCACTTT
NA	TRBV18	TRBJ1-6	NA	CASSPIENSPLHF	TGTGCCAGCTCACCGATTGAGAATTCACCCCTCCACTTT
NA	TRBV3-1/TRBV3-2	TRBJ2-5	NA	CASSYYRDTHETQYF	TGTGCCAGCAGCTACTACCGGGACACCCACGAGACCCAGTACTTC
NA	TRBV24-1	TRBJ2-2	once	CATSDLGAGELFF	TGTGCCACCAGTGATTTGGGGGCCGGGGAGCTGTTTTTT
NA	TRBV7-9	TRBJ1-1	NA	CASSLSTEAFF	TGTGCCAGCAGCTTAAGCACTGAAGCTTTCTTT
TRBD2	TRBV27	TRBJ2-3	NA	CATRTSLSTDTQYF	TGTGCCACCCGGACTAGCCTATCCACAGATACGCAGTATTTT
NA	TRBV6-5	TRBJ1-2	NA	CASSEGRGILDGYTF	TGTGCCAGCAGCGAGGGGAGGGGTATCCTTGATGGCTACACCTTC
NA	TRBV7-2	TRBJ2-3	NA	CASSEATIERDTQYF	TGTGCCAGCAGCGAAGCGACCATCGAGAGAGATACGCAGTATTTT
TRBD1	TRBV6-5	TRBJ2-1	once	CASRSEQGAWEQFF	TGTGCCAGCAGGTCAGAACAGGGGGCATGGGAGCAGTTCTTC
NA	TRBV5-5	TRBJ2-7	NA	CASSLALLTYEQYF	TGTGCCAGCAGCTTGGCCTTGCTAACCTACGAGCAGTACTTC
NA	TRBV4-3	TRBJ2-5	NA	CASSQDPPPQETQYF	TGCGCCAGCAGCCAAGATCCCCCCCCACAAGAGACCCAGTACTTC
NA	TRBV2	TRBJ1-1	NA	CASSEAHRGNTEAFF	TGTGCCAGCAGTGAAGCGCACAGAGGAAACACTGAAGCTTTCTTT
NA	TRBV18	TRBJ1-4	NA	CASQLTAGLSNEKLFF	TGTGCCAGCCAACTCACCGCAGGGCTATCAAATGAAAAACTGTTTTTT
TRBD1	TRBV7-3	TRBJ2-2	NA	CASSLLGTGNTGELFF	TGTGCCAGCAGCCTTCTTGGGACAGGGAACACCGGGGAGCTGTTTTTT
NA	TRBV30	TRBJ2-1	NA	CAWSFGVVHNEQFF	TGTGCCTGGAGTTTCGGGGTTGTCCACAATGAGCAGTTCTTC
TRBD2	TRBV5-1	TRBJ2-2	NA	CASTRSGGAVTGELFF	TGCGCCAGCACTCGCAGCGGGGGGGCCGTCACCGGGGAGCTGTTTTTT
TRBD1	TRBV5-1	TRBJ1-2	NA	CASSKTGGNYGYTF	TGCGCCAGCAGCAAGACAGGGGGCAACTATGGCTACACCTTC
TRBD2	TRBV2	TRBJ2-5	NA	CASSDEAGLVETQYF	TGTGCCAGCAGTGATGAAGCGGGGCTTGTAGAGACCCAGTACTTC
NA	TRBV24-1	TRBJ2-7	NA	CATSLGQGYEQYF	TGTGCCACCAGTCTAGGACAAGGCTACGAGCAGTACTTC
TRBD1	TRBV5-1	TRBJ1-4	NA	CASSFGQGGFNEKLFF	TGCGCCAGCAGCTTTGGACAGGGAGGCTTCAATGAAAAACTGTTTTTT
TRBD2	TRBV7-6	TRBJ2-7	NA	CASSLGGTSGTYEQYF	TGTGCCAGCAGCTTGGGGGGGACTAGCGGGACCTACGAGCAGTACTTC
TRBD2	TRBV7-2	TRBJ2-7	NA	CASSFGGGDEQYF	TGTGCCAGCAGCTTTGGGGGAGGGGACGAGCAGTACTTC
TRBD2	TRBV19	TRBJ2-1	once	CASSTLTSGGTYNEQFF	TGTGCCAGTAGTACGCTTACTAGCGGGGGGACCTACAATGAGCAGTTCTTC
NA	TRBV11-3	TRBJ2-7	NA	CASSKRGYEQYF	TGTGCCAGCAGCAAGAGGGGTTACGAGCAGTACTTC
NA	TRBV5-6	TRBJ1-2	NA	CASSQNFRGDYGYTF	TGTGCCAGCAGCCAAAACTTCAGGGGTGACTATGGCTACACCTTC
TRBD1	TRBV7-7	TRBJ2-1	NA	CASSPTRDRGNEQFF	TGTGCCAGCAGCCCCACCCGGGACAGGGGGAATGAGCAGTTCTTC
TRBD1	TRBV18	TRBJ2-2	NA	CASSPLQGGTGELFF	TGTGCCAGCTCACCCCTACAGGGGGGCACCGGGGAGCTGTTTTTT
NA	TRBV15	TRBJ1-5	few	CATGSRGNQPQHF	TGTGCCACCGGCTCTCGTGGCAATCAGCCCCAGCATTTT
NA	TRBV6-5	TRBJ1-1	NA	CASSYSKPRDTEAFF	TGTGCCAGCAGTTACTCGAAACCCAGGGACACTGAAGCTTTCTTT
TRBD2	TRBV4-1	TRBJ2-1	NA	CASSQIYPGLAPSNEQFF	TGCGCCAGCAGCCAAATATATCCGGGACTAGCCCCTAGCAATGAGCAGTTCTTC
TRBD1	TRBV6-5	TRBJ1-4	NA	CASSWTGPNEKLFF	TGTGCCAGCAGTTGGACAGGCCCTAATGAAAAACTGTTTTTT
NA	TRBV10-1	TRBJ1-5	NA	CASSPRGQPQHF	TGCGCCAGCAGCCCGCGCGGTCAGCCCCAGCATTTT
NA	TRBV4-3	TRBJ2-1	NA	CASSQVIRGASFNEQFF	TGCGCCAGCAGCCAAGTCATCAGGGGCGCTTCATTCAATGAGCAGTTCTTC
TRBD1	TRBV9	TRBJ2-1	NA	CASSGRDSLYNEQFF	TGTGCCAGCAGCGGCCGGGACAGCTTATACAATGAGCAGTTCTTC
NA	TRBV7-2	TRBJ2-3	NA	CASRNTGDTQYF	TGTGCCAGCAGAAATACCGGGGATACGCAGTATTTT
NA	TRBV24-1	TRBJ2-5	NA	CATSDPRGPQETQYF	TGTGCCACCAGTGATCCCCGGGGTCCCCAAGAGACCCAGTACTTC
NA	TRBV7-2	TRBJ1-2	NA	CASSLSVINYGYTF	TGTGCCAGCAGCTTATCAGTCATTAACTATGGCTACACCTTC
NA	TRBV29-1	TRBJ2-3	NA	CSARGDLLFDTQYF	TGCAGCGCTCGAGGGGATCTGCTTTTCGATACGCAGTATTTT
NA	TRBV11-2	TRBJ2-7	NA	CASSLVAGNYEQYF	TGTGCCAGCAGCTTAGTTGCCGGTAACTACGAGCAGTACTTC
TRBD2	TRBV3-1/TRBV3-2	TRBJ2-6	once	CASSQTGTSWTGANVLTF	TGTGCCAGCAGCCAAACCGGGACTAGCTGGACTGGGGCCAACGTCCTGACTTTC
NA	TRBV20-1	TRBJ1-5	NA	CSASEGMGNQPQHF	TGCAGTGCTAGTGAGGGAATGGGCAATCAGCCCCAGCATTTT
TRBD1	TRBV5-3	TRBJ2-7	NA	CARSHRGQAYEQYF	TGTGCCAGAAGCCACAGGGGTCAAGCCTACGAGCAGTACTTC
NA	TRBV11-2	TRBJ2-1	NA	CASSLALASRSYNEQFF	TGTGCCAGCAGCTTAGCACTGGCGTCCCGCTCCTACAATGAGCAGTTCTTC
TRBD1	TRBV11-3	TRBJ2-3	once	CASSPRDRGTDTQYF	TGTGCCAGCAGCCCCCGGGACAGGGGTACAGATACGCAGTATTTT
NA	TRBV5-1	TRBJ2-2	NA	CASRDPGELFF	TGCGCCAGCCGGGATCCCGGGGAGCTGTTTTTT
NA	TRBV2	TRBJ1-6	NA	CASSDRDSGNSPLHF	TGTGCCAGCAGTGATCGGGATTCGGGTAATTCACCCCTCCACTTT
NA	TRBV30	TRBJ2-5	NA	CAWCQGQNPQETQYF	TGTGCCTGGTGTCAGGGCCAAAACCCTCAAGAGACCCAGTACTTC
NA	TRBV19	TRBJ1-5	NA	CASRRNSNQPQHF	TGTGCCTCCAGGCGGAATAGCAATCAGCCCCAGCATTTT
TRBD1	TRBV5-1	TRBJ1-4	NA	CASSSRDSDEKLFF	TGCGCCAGCAGCTCCCGGGACAGCGATGAAAAACTGTTTTTT
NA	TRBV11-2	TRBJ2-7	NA	CASSTYRGRDEQYF	TGTGCCAGCAGCACCTACCGGGGGCGAGACGAGCAGTACTTC
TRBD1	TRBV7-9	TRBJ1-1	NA	CASSLRQGTAEAFF	TGTGCCAGCAGCCTCCGACAGGGGACGGCTGAAGCTTTCTTT
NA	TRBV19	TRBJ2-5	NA	CASGRDRGYETQYF	TGTGCCAGTGGACGGGACCGGGGGTACGAGACCCAGTACTTC
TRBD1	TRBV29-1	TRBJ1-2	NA	CSVIIPSGGYGYTF	TGCAGCGTGATTATCCCCTCAGGGGGCTATGGCTACACCTTC